The rows below give T cell receptor beta chains drawn from one sample of a study of beta chain features in type 1 diabetes. Generated by immunoSEQ multiplex PCR, the TCRdb table keeps only in-frame clones and is missing some. The top ten hold roughly 2% of the sample, which has about 150,000 clones, around 10% seen once. Sequencing was performed on central memory CD4+ T cells from blood. Receptor source: a man between 18 and 35 years old in good health. Each CDR3 is given with its conserved first and last residue. A D gene is named only where the DNA matches it firmly. Clone size is not always given. Where it is, it says once, few, many or a class for expanded clones.

TRBJ2-1	TRBD2	TRBV19	.	TGTGCCAGTAAAACGGGACTAGCGTTCTACAATGAGCAGTTCTTC	CASKTGLAFYNEQFF
TRBJ2-7	TRBD1	TRBV23-1	.	TGCGCCAGCAGTCACTCCACAGGGGCCCGATTCTACGAGCAGTACTTC	CASSHSTGARFYEQYF
TRBJ2-1	.	TRBV7-7	.	TGTGCCAGCAGCCCAAAGCGGGCCAGCTCCTACAATGAGCAGTTCTTC	CASSPKRASSYNEQFF
TRBJ1-4	.	TRBV29-1	.	TGCAGCGTTTTGACAGCCCCATATGAAAAACTGTTTTTT	CSVLTAPYEKLFF
TRBJ1-3	.	TRBV7-2	.	TGTGCCAGCAGCGCGGGGATCTCTGGAAACACCATATATTTT	CASSAGISGNTIYF
TRBJ2-7	.	TRBV4-2	.	TGTGCCAGCAGCCGGACGGGGGACGGATCCTACGAGCAGTACTTC	CASSRTGDGSYEQYF
TRBJ2-7	.	TRBV28	.	TGTGCCAGCAGTCCGCCGGGGACCACGTACGAGCAGTACTTC	CASSPPGTTYEQYF
TRBJ2-7	TRBD1	TRBV5-1	.	TGCGCCAGCAGCTTGCGACAGGGGGCAGGAGGCGAGCAGTACTTC	CASSLRQGAGGEQYF
TRBJ2-4	.	TRBV6-1	.	TGTGCCAGCAGTGAAGCGCCAGGGTCCTGGGTGGCCAAAAACATTCAGTACTTC	CASSEAPGSWVAKNIQYF
TRBJ2-5	TRBD2	TRBV7-2	many	TGTGCCAGCAGCCCCCGGACTAGCGGGGAGACCCAGTACTTC	CASSPRTSGETQYF
TRBJ1-6	.	TRBV30	few	TGTGCCTGGAGTGTACCGGGTTTTAGAGTAAATTCACCCCTCCACTTT	CAWSVPGFRVNSPLHF
TRBJ2-2	.	TRBV6-6	few	TGTGCCAGCAGATACCCCGGCAGGGGTGCCACCGGGGAGCTGTTTTTT	CASRYPGRGATGELFF
TRBJ2-7	.	TRBV4-3	few	TGCGCCAGCAGCCAAGAAGGGGGGTACGAGCAGTACTTC	CASSQEGGYEQYF
TRBJ2-7	.	TRBV30	.	TGTGCCTGGGGCCTCCCGTACGCGGCCTACGAGCAGTACTTC	CAWGLPYAAYEQYF
TRBJ2-7	.	TRBV6-5	few	TGTGCCAGCAGTTACACACCCGGGGAGGTGCAGTACTTC	CASSYTPGEVQYF
TRBJ2-5	.	TRBV30	.	TGTGCCTGGGGGCCAAGTCAAGAGACCCAGTACTTC	CAWGPSQETQYF
TRBJ2-1	TRBD2	TRBV6-5	.	TGTGCCAGCAGTCCGGCCCCGGGACTAAACAATGAGCAGTTCTTC	CASSPAPGLNNEQFF
TRBJ2-1	TRBD2	TRBV10-1	few	TGCGCCAGCAGTCACGCGGGAGGCTACAATGAGCAGTTCTTC	CASSHAGGYNEQFF
TRBJ2-7	.	TRBV27	few	TGTGCCAGCAGTTTGGTAGGGGGTCCCTACGAGCAGTACTTC	CASSLVGGPYEQYF
TRBJ1-3	.	TRBV5-6	.	TGTGCCAGCAGCGGATGGACCCTTCACTCTGGAAACACCATATATTTT	CASSGWTLHSGNTIYF
TRBJ2-3	.	TRBV18	.	TGTGCCAGCTCACCAATCCCCAGCACAGATACGCAGTATTTT	CASSPIPSTDTQYF
TRBJ1-1	.	TRBV5-4	few	TGTGCCAGCAGCTTGCAGCAGGGGAGGAACACTGAAGCTTTCTTT	CASSLQQGRNTEAFF
TRBJ1-1	.	TRBV29-1	few	TGCAGCGTTATGGAGGGGTACACTGAAGCTTTCTTT	CSVMEGYTEAFF
TRBJ2-5	.	TRBV19	.	TGTGCCAGTAGTGCTACAGGGCGGGAGACCCAGTACTTC	CASSATGRETQYF
TRBJ2-4	TRBD2	TRBV9	many	TGTGCCAGCAGCGGACTAGCGGGAGTGGGCATTCAGTACTTC	CASSGLAGVGIQYF
TRBJ1-1	TRBD1	TRBV30	.	TGTGCCTGGAGTGTACCTCGGACAGGGCTTGTCACTGAAGCTTTCTTT	CAWSVPRTGLVTEAFF
TRBJ1-3	.	TRBV5-6	few	TGTGCCAGCAGCCGGGAGGAGACTTCAAACTCTGGAAACACCATATATTTT	CASSREETSNSGNTIYF
TRBJ2-1	TRBD1	TRBV7-6	few	TGTGCCAGCAGCTCCTCACTCGGTCGGGACAGGGGACGAGGGCAGTTCTTC	CASSSSLGRDRGRGQFF
TRBJ1-2	.	TRBV30	few	TGTGCCTGGAGTGGAACAGGGTATGGCTACACCTTC	CAWSGTGYGYTF
TRBJ2-7	.	TRBV7-7	.	TGTGCCAGCAGCTTGGGGCGGGGGCCCTACGAGCAGTACTTC	CASSLGRGPYEQYF
TRBJ2-1	.	TRBV9	.	TGTGCCAGCAGCCCTGAGGGAGCCCCCCAAGGGGAGCAGTTCTTC	CASSPEGAPQGEQFF
TRBJ2-7	TRBD2	TRBV28	.	TGTGCCACCCATCCCCCTAGCGGGGGGCCCTACGAGCAGTACTTC	CATHPPSGGPYEQYF
TRBJ1-1	.	TRBV5-4	.	TGTGCCAGCAGCACAGGACAGTTGGTCACTGAAGCTTTCTTT	CASSTGQLVTEAFF
TRBJ2-2	.	TRBV9	.	TGTGCCAGCAGCGGGACAGACACCGGGGAGCTGTTTTTT	CASSGTDTGELFF
TRBJ2-7	.	TRBV6-1	few	TGTGCCAGCAGCGAGAATAGGCAGTACTTC	CASSENRQYF
TRBJ2-4	.	TRBV28	few	TGTGCCAGCAGTTGGGGTCAGAAAAACATTCAGTACTTC	CASSWGQKNIQYF
TRBJ2-3	.	TRBV4-1	.	TGCGCCAGCAGCCCCGTCGTGCCGGCCTCTACGAATACGCAGTATTTT	CASSPVVPASTNTQYF